This section outlines one TCR beta chain sequence together with its context. What it binds is not known. The source of the sample is a study of resident and recirculating memory T cells in vitiligo. Overall study context: Whole samples, not sorted cells, were homogenized and used for genomic DNA extraction.

Using immunoSEQ multiplex PCR, the repertoire was profiled, and TCRdb retains in-frame clones only, with some absent. This table has fewer than 85,000 clones, about 91% appearing once. Notes on the study in general: No single dominant TCR clone appeared; lesion clonality varied.

CDR1 is SGHNT and CDR2 is YENEEA in the germline V gene. The CDR3 sequence is 14 residues long. The V gene end was trimmed by 4 bases and the J gene end by 3 bases; junction bases not matched to a gene: 5. Stable vitiligo meant no lesion change over the previous 6 months. Anyone treated within the previous three months was excluded. The receptor was derived from a male donor with vitiligo. Sequences were obtained from blood. The V gene is TRBV11-3, the J gene TRBJ2-5; TRBD1 agrees at 7 bases. For the CDR3, the DNA is TGTGCCAGCAGCTATTACGGACAGGAAGAGACCCAGTACTTC. Protein sequence: CASSYYGQEETQYF.